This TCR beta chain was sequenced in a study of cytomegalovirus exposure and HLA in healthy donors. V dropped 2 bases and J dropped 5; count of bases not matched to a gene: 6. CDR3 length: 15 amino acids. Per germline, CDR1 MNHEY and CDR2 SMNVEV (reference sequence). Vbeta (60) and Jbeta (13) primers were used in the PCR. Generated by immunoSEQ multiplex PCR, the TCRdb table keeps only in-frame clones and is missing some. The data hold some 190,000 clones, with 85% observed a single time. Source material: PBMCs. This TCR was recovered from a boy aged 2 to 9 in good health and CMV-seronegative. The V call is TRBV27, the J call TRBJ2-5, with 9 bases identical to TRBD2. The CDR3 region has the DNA TGTGCCAGCAGTTTAGGGGGCGGGAGGGAGGAGACCCAGTACTTC. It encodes CASSLGGGREETQYF.